One T cell receptor beta chain is described in this entry. Its cognate antigen is unknown. The sample originates from a study of cytomegalovirus exposure and HLA in healthy donors. Whole-study results and caveats: TCR beta chain V- and J-gene trimming was linked, in a later analysis, to a missense variant in DCLRE1C. Many donors carried some public TCRs, although rarity characterized most TCR sequences.

Both 60 Vbeta primers and 13 Jbeta primers went into the PCR. Clones were sequenced by immunoSEQ multiplex PCR, and TCRdb holds only the in-frame ones, with some missing. The profile covers 90,000 to 150,000 clones, with over 70% appearing a single time and about 2.7% taken by the ten largest. Germline V gene data show CDR1 as SQVTM and CDR2 as ANQGSEA. The CDR3 runs 11 residues. V shed 7 bases and J 8 bases; nucleotides not matched to a gene: 5. The TCR sequence derives from a woman in her thirties or forties in good health and CMV-seropositive. The gene calls are TRBV29-1 and TRBJ2-4, with 7 bases matching TRBD1. Sequenced input: PBMCs. The CDR3 sequence is CSGLTGDIQYF. CDR3 bases: TGCAGCGGATTAACAGGGGACATTCAGTACTTC.